The 21 T cell receptor beta chains below come from one sample, sequenced in a study of metastatic and nonmetastatic thyroid tumors (dated by TCRdb to the early 2020s). Receptor amplification or capture employed PCR. Data came from an Illumina HiSeq 4000. In-frame beta chains were kept once TCRdb had trimmed the public reads at Q25 with fastp and called clones with MiXCR. Here the sample has about 35,000 clones; roughly a sixth occur a single time. The ten largest clones take up roughly 12% of the sample. Before undergoing thyroid surgery, none of the patients had been given any kind of treatment. Sequencing was carried out using blood. These receptors were obtained from a male donor with papillary thyroid cancer or a benign thyroid nodule (not recorded which). Some clones in this sample may be carry-over from other donors' samples.

J is TRBJ2-1 and V is TRBV12-3 or TRBV12-4; possible D gene TRBD2, 6 bases. V was pared by 0 bases and J by 2 bases, with 8 bases between. There are 15 residues in the CDR3. CDR3 protein: CASSLAGGPYNEQFF. For the CDR3, the DNA is TGTGCCAGCAGTTTAGCGGGAGGACCCTACAATGAGCAGTTCTTC.

This clone was found a few times. V gene TRBV27 combines with J gene TRBJ2-1; unclear D gene. CDR3 length equals 15 residues. Germline V CDR1 and CDR2: MNHEY, SMNVEV (reference sequence). Trimming pared 2 bases from V and 3 bases from J, leaving 11 bases between. CDR3: CASSLRPLSYNEQFF. The DNA of the CDR3 is TGTGCCAGCAGTTTACGGCCCCTTAGCTACAATGAGCAGTTCTTC.

The table lists this clone with many counts. The V gene is TRBV5-1, the J gene TRBJ2-5; no reliable D call. The V end lost 4 bases, the J end lost 5 bases, and 18 bases lay between the germline ends. The V gene's germline CDR1 is SGHRS and CDR2 YFSETQ. CDR3 length: 15 amino acids. The CDR3 nucleotides are TGCGCCAGCAGCCCGAAGGGCCTAGACGGGGAGACCCAGTACTTC. Protein: CASSPKGLDGETQYF. The variable domain in full, completed from reference TRBV5-1 and TRBJ2-5, reads KAGVTQTPRYLIKTRGQQVTLSCSPISGHRSVSWYQQTPGQGLQFLFEYFSETQRNKGNFPGRFSGRQFSNSRSEMNVSTLELGDSALYLCASSPKGLDGETQYFGPGTRLLVL.

There are many counts of this clone. The chain carries TRBV9 and TRBJ2-1; 8 nucleotides agree with TRBD2. Unmatched junction bases numbered 3, after V lost 5 bases and J lost 5 bases. Germline-derived CDR1 and CDR2 are SGDLS and YYNGEE. The CDR3 has 13 amino acids. CDR3 loop: CASRETSDNEQFF. The CDR3 DNA reads as TGTGCCAGCAGAGAGACTAGCGACAATGAGCAGTTCTTC.

This clone was found many times. The CDR3 region has the DNA TGTGCCAGCAGATGGACCCTTCCCAATGAAAAACTGTTTTTT. It is translated as CASRWTLPNEKLFF. This chain links TRBV6-1 with TRBJ1-4, with D uncertain. The CDR3 length is 14 residues. Germline V gene lookup returns CDR1 MNHNS and CDR2 SASEGT. Trimming stripped 6 bases from V and 5 bases from J, with 13 bases between.

This clone was seen ten or more times. This chain uses TRBV20-1 with TRBJ2-5, with 11 bases fitting TRBD2. This CDR3 has 15 amino acids. With V trimmed by 0 bases and J by 7 bases, 7 bases remained unmatched. Germline V gene lookup returns CDR1 DFQATT and CDR2 SNEGSKA (reference sequence). The CDR3 nucleotides are TGCAGTGCTAGAGACCTTAGCGGGGGGGCGGGGACCCAGTACTTC. Residues: CSARDLSGGAGTQYF.

In this sample, this clone turned up a few times. A read error may account for a junction end that differs from germline. The rearrangement uses TRBV24-1 and TRBJ2-1; 10 bases align to TRBD2. Germline lookup yields CDR1 KGHDR and CDR2 SFDVKD. CDR3 length: 15 residues. CDR3: CTTSGNSGGRNEQFF. CDR3 bases: TGTACCACCAGTGGGAATAGCGGGGGGCGCAATGAGCAGTTCTTC.

The sample holds many counts of this clone. The chain links TRBV20-1 to TRBJ2-7; 14 nucleotides line up with TRBD2. Germline values: CDR1 DFQATT, CDR2 SNEGSKA (reference sequence). The CDR3 has 18 residues. The V and J ends lost 0 bases and 4 bases, in that order; junction bases with no gene match: 11. CDR3 nucleotides: TGCAGTGCTAGAGATACCCCTAGACTAGCGGGAGGGCAATACGAGCAGTACTTC. This sequence encodes CSARDTPRLAGGQYEQYF.

This clone was observed at least ten times. The CDR3 is CSARQMNTEAFF. The CDR3 coding sequence is TGCAGTGCAAGACAGATGAACACTGAAGCTTTCTTT. The chain couples TRBV20-1 to TRBJ1-1; maybe TRBD1 (5 bases). V lost 6 bases to trimming and J lost 0 bases, with 8 bases between them. Germline assignment: CDR1 DFQATT and CDR2 SNEGSKA (reference sequence). The CDR3 runs 12 residues.

V gene TRBV7-9 combines with J gene TRBJ1-2, with 7 bases that match TRBD1. This CDR3 has 15 amino acids. The ends lost 2 bases at V and 13 bases at J; junction bases unmatched: 16. Germline assignment: CDR1 SEHNR and CDR2 FQNEAQ (reference sequence). The CDR3 sequence: CASSLTLDGQGGGTF. As DNA, the CDR3 is TGTGCCAGCAGCTTAACCCTTGACGGCCAGGGGGGTGGCACCTTC.

This clone was picked up a small number of times. The chain carries TRBV20-1 and TRBJ2-6, with D unresolved. There are 13 residues in the CDR3. Trimming shortened V by 0 bases and J by 4 bases, and 4 bases separated the two germline ends. In germline, CDR1 is DFQATT, CDR2 SNEGSKA (reference sequence). This CDR3 reads CSAREGGANVLTF. The CDR3, as DNA: TGCAGTGCTAGAGAGGGGGGGGCCAACGTCCTGACTTTC.

As to this clone: One junction end does not reproduce the germline sequence, and a read error may be involved. The chain carries TRBV19 and TRBJ1-2, with TRBD1 as a possible D gene (6 bases). CDR1 LNHDA and CDR2 SQIVND come from the germline V gene (reference sequence). The CDR3 length is 13 residues. Written as DNA, the CDR3 is TGTGCCAGTAGTTTCGTACAGGGCGGTGGCTACATCTTC. This sequence encodes CASSFVQGGGYIF.

This clone was observed many times. The gene calls are TRBV7-2 and TRBJ2-3; 13 bases map to TRBD2. This CDR3 is 17 amino acids long. Germline values: CDR1 SGHTA, CDR2 FQGNSA. J gave up 6 bases and V 3 bases, and 9 bases lay outside the gene matches. The CDR3 nucleotides are TGTGCCAGCAGCTTTCAAACTAGCGGGGGGGCGTGGGATACGCAGTATTTT. Protein product: CASSFQTSGGAWDTQYF. The entire variable domain, with the rest obtained from reference TRBV7-2 and TRBJ2-3, is as follows: GAGVSQSPSNKVTEKGKDVELRCDPISGHTALYWYRQSLGQGLEFLIYFQGNSAPDKSGLPSDRFSAERTGGSVSTLTIQRTQQEDSAVYLCASSFQTSGGAWDTQYFGPGTRLTVL.

This clone was recorded many times. The CDR3 is CASSQNRDYNEQFF. DNA of the CDR3: TGCGCCAGCAGCCAAAACCGGGACTACAATGAGCAGTTCTTC. The gene calls are TRBV4-3 and TRBJ2-1; D possibly corresponds to TRBD2 (5 bases). CDR1 is LGHNA, CDR2 YSLEER, per germline. V lost 2 bases and J 3 bases, leaving 8 bases between the germline ends. The CDR3 length is 14 residues.

This clone was seen many times. The J gene is TRBJ2-5, the V gene TRBV3-1; D gene unclear. CDR1 is LGHDT, CDR2 YNNKEL, per germline (reference sequence). The CDR3 is made up of 15 amino acids. V was trimmed by 1 base and J by 7 bases, leaving 16 bases between them. The CDR3 DNA sequence: TGTGCCAGCAGCCAAGCCCGGGCTTTCGAAGGGACCCAGTACTTC. It yields the protein CASSQARAFEGTQYF.

This clone is judged medium-sized. The chain has TRBV28 and TRBJ2-2; D is possibly TRBD1 (6 bases). V was cut by 4 bases and J by 0 bases, with 6 bases left in between. The CDR3 has 14 amino acids. CDR1 and CDR2 from the germline V gene are MDHEN and SYDVKM. This chain's CDR3 is CASSWGPNTGELFF. CDR3 DNA: TGTGCCAGCAGTTGGGGGCCGAACACCGGGGAGCTGTTTTTT.

A word on this clone: One end of the junction varies from germline; a read error may be responsible. CDR3 DNA sequence: TGCGCCAGCAGCCCCCCCCGAAGGGGACTGTTTTTT. Its translation is CASSPPRRGLFF. V is TRBV28 and J is TRBJ1-4, with D maybe TRBD1 (5 bases). Germline CDR1 reads MDHEN; CDR2 reads SYDVKM. The CDR3 contains 12 residues. Using reference TRBV28 and TRBJ1-4 for the parts outside the CDR3, the full variable domain is DVKVTQSSRYLVKRTGEKVFLECVQDMDHENMFWYRQDPGLGLRLIYFSYDVKMKEKGDIPEGYSVSREKKERFSLILESASTNQTSMYLCASSPPRRGLFFGSGTQLSVL.

This clone was seen ten or more times. V usage is TRBV19 and J usage is TRBJ1-5, with TRBD1 matching 10 bases. This CDR3 is built from 14 residues. V lost 6 bases and J lost 6; bases outside the gene matches: 5. Germline V gene sequence: CDR1 LNHDA, CDR2 SQIVND (reference sequence). CDR3 coding DNA: TGTGCCAGTAGCACGACAGGGGGCGGTCAGCCCCAGCATTTT. Translated: CASSTTGGGQPQHF.

This clone was counted between two and nine times. This may stem from a read error, because a much larger clone lies one nucleotide away. The chain carries TRBV28 and TRBJ1-1; 7 bases line up with TRBD1. Germline values: CDR1 MDHEN, CDR2 SYDVKM. The V segment lost 6 bases and the J segment 2 bases; nucleotides outside the gene matches: 9. This CDR3 is 15 amino acids long. The CDR3 DNA sequence: TGTGCCAGCAGCTTGACAGGGTGGTATAACACTGAAGCTTTCTTT. It codes for CASSLTGWYNTEAFF.

Ten or more counts support this clone. V gene TRBV4-2 combines with J gene TRBJ2-3; 10 nucleotides align to TRBD2. J gave up 0 bases and V 6 bases, and 9 bases lay outside the gene matches. The CDR3 is 17 residues long. Germline loops: CDR1 LGHNA, CDR2 YNFKEQ. The CDR3 DNA follows: TGTGCCAGCAGACAATCAGCGGGGGGGCTGAGCACAGATACGCAGTATTTT. This codes for CASRQSAGGLSTDTQYF.

This clone came up many times. The genes are TRBV13 and TRBJ2-7; 10 nucleotides match TRBD2. Trimming took 4 bases from V and 5 from J; bases not matched to a gene: 5. Germline CDR1 PRHDT, CDR2 FYEKMQ (reference sequence). This CDR3 is built from 14 residues. CDR3: CASSSSGGADEQYF. The DNA of the CDR3 is TGTGCCAGCAGCTCGAGCGGGGGGGCCGACGAGCAGTACTTC. The whole variable domain, filled in from reference TRBV13 and TRBJ2-7, reads AAGVIQSPRHLIKEKRETATLKCYPIPRHDTVYWYQQGPGQDPQFLISFYEKMQSDKGSIPDRFSAQQFSDYHSELNMSSLELGDSALYFCASSSSGGADEQYFGPGTRLTVT.